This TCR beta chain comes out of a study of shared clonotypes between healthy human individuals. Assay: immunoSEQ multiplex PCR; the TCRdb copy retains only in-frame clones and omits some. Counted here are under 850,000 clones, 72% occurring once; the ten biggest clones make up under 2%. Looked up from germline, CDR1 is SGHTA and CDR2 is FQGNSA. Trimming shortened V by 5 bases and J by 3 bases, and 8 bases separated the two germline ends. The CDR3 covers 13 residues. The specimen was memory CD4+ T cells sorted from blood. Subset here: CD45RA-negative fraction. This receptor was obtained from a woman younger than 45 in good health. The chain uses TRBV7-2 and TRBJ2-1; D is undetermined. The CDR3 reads CASSPTNYNEQFF. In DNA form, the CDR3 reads TGTGCCAGCAGCCCGACAAACTACAATGAGCAGTTCTTC.